What follows are 3 T cell receptor beta chains derived from one specimen sequenced in a study of identifying expanded T cells in peripheral blood. Produced via immunoSEQ multiplex PCR; TCRdb's table is partial and in-frame only. The sample holds under 150,000 clones; 75% to 90% are singletons and the top ten take roughly 7.9%. The sample comprised blood. All receptors derive from a person between 18 and 75 years old in good health.

The CDR3 DNA sequence: TGTGCCAGCAGGAAGACAGGGCGCGACGAGCAGTACTTC. It codes for CASRKTGRDEQYF. The chain employs TRBV6-5 and TRBJ2-7; 7 bases are shared with TRBD1. CDR1 and CDR2 from the germline V gene are MNHEY and SVGAGI. The CDR3 covers 13 residues. Germline trimming cut 6 bases from V and 5 bases from J; bases unmatched to any gene: 7.

As to this clone: Other nucleotide sequences from this sample produce the same CDR3. The V gene is TRBV7-2, the J gene TRBJ1-2; no reliable D call. V lost 1 base to trimming and J lost 7 bases, with 7 bases between them. This CDR3 spans 12 amino acids. Per the germline V gene, CDR1 is SGHTA and CDR2 is FQGNSA. CDR3 amino acids: CASSLGVGGYTF. DNA for the CDR3: TGTGCCAGCAGCTTAGGAGTTGGTGGCTACACCTTC.

This clone occurred once. The V gene is TRBV11-2, the J gene TRBJ2-3; D is uncertain. The V gene's germline CDR1 is SGHAT and CDR2 FQNNGV. Trimming pared 2 bases from V and 7 bases from J, leaving 19 bases between. The CDR3 spans 16 residues. CDR3 sequence: CASSLPLTQRMNTQYF. The CDR3 DNA is TGTGCCAGCAGCTTACCCCTGACTCAACGGATGAATACGCAGTATTTT. Filled out from reference TRBV11-2 and TRBJ2-3, the complete variable domain reads EAGVAQSPRYKIIEKRQSVAFWCNPISGHATLYWYQQILGQGPKLLIQFQNNGVVDDSQLPKDRFSAERLKGVDSTLKIQPAKLEDSAVYLCASSLPLTQRMNTQYFGPGTRLTVL.